These T cell receptor beta chains were read from a single sample in a study of blood T cells in healthy people across ages. TCRdb ran MiXCR on the 5' RACE reads and lists one entry per CDR3 protein. The sample gives approximately 1.5 million distinct CDR3 sequences, 42% of which show up once; 4% is in the top ten. Sequenced material: blood. The receptors here all came from a young woman in good health. Both conserved end residues are trimmed from each CDR3. The D gene is left open where the match is weak.

TRBJ1-2,NA,TRBV29-1,SVVGPYGYT
TRBJ1-2,TRBD1,TRBV9,ASSAQPTGGKYGYT
TRBJ1-2,TRBD1,TRBV11-2,ASSLVTGASNYGYT
TRBJ2-3,TRBD1,TRBV24-1,AISDPTGRSGTDTQY
TRBJ1-2,TRBD1,TRBV7-2,ASVGDSLYGYT
TRBJ2-7,NA,TRBV5-6,ASSPGPSSYEQY
TRBJ2-5,NA,TRBV20-1,SGLRQGETQY
TRBJ2-7,NA,TRBV4-3,ASRPAGPAVYEQY
TRBJ1-1,NA,TRBV4-3,ASSREGQGNTEAF
TRBJ2-1,NA,TRBV6-2/TRBV6-3,ASSYFASSYNEQF
TRBJ2-3,TRBD2,TRBV7-9,ASSLPGLAEGTQY
TRBJ2-3,NA,TRBV20-1,SATDGPAGVQY
TRBJ1-1,NA,TRBV9,ASSEVTEAF
TRBJ2-1,TRBD2,TRBV6-6,ASSYSGAGGNNEQF
TRBJ1-2,NA,TRBV3-1,ASSQTVTSGVDYGYT
TRBJ2-7,TRBD1,TRBV2,ASSSQGEVQY
TRBJ2-1,NA,TRBV20-1,SAIRGEANEQF
TRBJ1-2,NA,TRBV4-1,ASSNWSNYGYT
TRBJ1-2,NA,TRBV6-1,ASSEASFYGYT
TRBJ1-6,NA,TRBV4-3,ASSQGVSGNSPPH
TRBJ2-1,TRBD2,TRBV5-1,ASSLRGTSGGNGQF
TRBJ2-2,NA,TRBV9,ASQPPGPNTGELF
TRBJ2-3,TRBD2,TRBV20-1,SARPYSGISDTQY
TRBJ1-2,TRBD1,TRBV4-2,ASSQPPGQEARGYT
TRBJ2-7,NA,TRBV9,ASSSTHSVYPFYEQY
TRBJ2-5,NA,TRBV4-2,ASSPFELGGQY
TRBJ2-7,NA,TRBV7-2,ASSLVGGQAGSYEQY
TRBJ1-2,NA,TRBV27,ASSKQGDGYT
TRBJ2-7,NA,TRBV20-1,SARGPTENNEQY
TRBJ2-1,TRBD1,TRBV20-1,SASRQGNEQF
TRBJ1-2,TRBD1,TRBV4-2,ASSQDMGQGASGYT
TRBJ1-3,NA,TRBV6-1,ASSEGLQWGNTIY
TRBJ2-7,NA,TRBV6-6,ASSSAERRPYEQY
TRBJ2-5,TRBD2,TRBV20-1,SAIAGNQETQY
TRBJ1-2,NA,TRBV20-1,SARAPGQTPTGYT
TRBJ1-5,TRBD1,TRBV6-2/TRBV6-3,ASSYPPDRGNQPQH
TRBJ1-1,NA,TRBV7-9,ASSLRGRINTEAF
TRBJ2-3,TRBD2,TRBV6-1,ASSEWRGAPTDTQY
TRBJ2-1,NA,TRBV6-2/TRBV6-3,ACRSFSYNEQF
TRBJ2-6,NA,TRBV6-5,ASRQISGANVLT
TRBJ2-7,NA,TRBV20-1,SAIDSYEQY
TRBJ1-1,TRBD1,TRBV5-1,ASSSKTGGQAAAF
TRBJ1-4,NA,TRBV7-2,ASSLALMGDNEKLF
TRBJ1-1,NA,TRBV20-1,SATRTNTEAF
TRBJ1-5,NA,TRBV5-6,ASSVVGRPQH
TRBJ2-5,NA,TRBV6-5,ASSYRRRGEQY
TRBJ1-4,TRBD1,TRBV2,ASRDRGSEKLF
TRBJ2-1,TRBD2,TRBV12-3/TRBV12-4,ASQTSGGRSSEQF
TRBJ2-7,TRBD1,TRBV7-2,ASSLPRTGYYEQY
TRBJ2-3,TRBD2,TRBV28,ASSLSSGRSTDTQY
TRBJ2-1,NA,TRBV4-2,ASSQDNGRPYNEQF
TRBJ1-1,NA,TRBV6-6,ASSHTKNTEAF
TRBJ2-5,TRBD1,TRBV11-2,ASSFTTGTGGKTQY
TRBJ2-1,TRBD2,TRBV6-5,ASSYSLTSGRAMGEQF
TRBJ1-2,TRBD1,TRBV2,ASSEDRGKNYGYT